This entry features one T cell receptor beta chain sequence. A single count supports this clone. The antigen it recognizes is unknown. One base away there is no much larger clone; base qualities are not given. The CDR3 covers 16 residues, taking in both the cysteine and the phenylalanine. The entry retains the CDR3 DNA only, 48 bases that are in frame from base 1. The germline V gene (reference sequence) yields LGHDT for CDR1 and YNNKEL for CDR2. V and J are trimmed by 5 bases and 0 bases, and the gene matches miss 5 bases of the junction. In the prospective study, participants were 18 to 89 years old, resided in 24 geographic areas of the United States, and were enrolled through a virtual design. Cohort assignment in the prospective study relied on participant-reported clinical history from a screening survey and a study questionnaire. ImmuneRACE Cohort 3 recovered participants were defined by two consecutive negative NP/OP PCR tests, healthcare professional clearance, or symptom resolution. In the prospective study, whole blood, serum and a nasopharyngeal or oropharyngeal swab were collected from each participant by mobile phlebotomists. Participants in the prospective study had the option to provide additional blood draws and questionnaires over a roughly 2-month period. Before DNA extraction, prospective study blood samples were shipped either frozen or at room temperature.

TCRbeta CDR3 regions were amplified from genomic DNA by means of the immunoSEQ Assay, a bias-controlled multiplex PCR. The original methods were these. The number of nucleated cells in each sample was estimated from the amplification of reference gene primers within the assay. Sequence reads were collapsed and filtered to measure the absolute abundance of every unique TCRbeta CDR3 rearrangement. For each sample, productive Simpson clonality was calculated as the square root of Simpson's diversity index across productive rearrangements. In TCRdb, the immuneACCESS table is reduced to in-frame sequences with V and J assigned. These tables do not hold every clone; where another copy was compared, an unresolved V gene accounts for under half, and the others remain unexplained. The V and J calls and the clone size are those of that table, but D and trimming were determined from the DNA. This sample holds under 300,000 clones; around 87% were observed only once. Approximately 1.6% of the sample is held by the ten biggest clonotypes.

This record comes from a study of blood T cell repertoires in COVID-19 (TCRdb year 2020). Some background on the complete study: Samples covering the acute and convalescent phases of COVID-19 were provided by collaborators in the United States, Italy and Spain. The prospective study material was composed of cDNA or gDNA derived from T cells, B-cell-depleted T cells, or PBMCs. Subjects who had been exposed to COVID-19, were actively infected with it, or had recovered from it provided the deeply sampled blood TCRbeta repertoires that made up the dataset. A freely available public database, intended as a resource for researchers studying the immune response to SARS-CoV-2, is where the repertoires were released. Samples came from the ongoing ImmuneRACE study (first 160 participants) plus 1,254 subjects from 6 global collaborators. Nearly every sample came with metadata listing a de-identified subject ID, COVID-19 status, age in years and sex. HLA class I and class II types, where available, came from metadata supplied by the sample provider rather than from assay-based typing. Study-wide conclusions, independent of this receptor: How much clinical and demographic metadata was included differed by source and by participant, and the metadata was provided uncurated.

The chain was built from TRBV3-1 (or the pseudogene TRBV3-2) and TRBJ2-5; TRBD2 aligns with 11 central bases. This clonotype was sampled from a woman between 45 and 65 years old who had recovered from COVID-19. Sequences were obtained from PBMCs or T cells enriched from blood (not recorded which). Here the CDR3 is given as CASSLRLAGYQETQYF. The sequence in DNA is TGTGCCAGCAGCTTGAGACTAGCGGGGTACCAAGAGACCCAGTACTTC.